This record covers a single T cell receptor (beta chain). Its antigen has not been determined. No much larger clone exists at a distance of one base, and base qualities are not known. The CDR3 runs 14 amino acids, cysteine and phenylalanine included. The sequence is cut down to CDR3 DNA, 42 bases in frame from base 1. At the junction V is shortened by 2 bases and J by 4 bases, with 12 bases in between. Via the germline V gene, CDR1 is KGHSH and CDR2 LQKENI. These data are taken from a study of technical replicates of blood from a few donors (dated by TCRdb to about 2017). Library construction relied on the immunoSEQ multiplex PCR assay. Sourced from immuneACCESS, this table was stored by TCRdb with only in-frame sequences that have V and J called. A share of the clones is absent; for the studies checked, an unresolved V gene accounts for under half, and the remainder has no known explanation. Counted in this sample were roughly 70,000 clones; 90% of them appeared once. The ten largest clones represent about 4.3% of the sample.

Sequences were obtained from PBMCs. The rearrangement joined TRBV18 to TRBJ2-7; a tentative D match to TRBD2 spans 7 bases. The clonotype comes from a human donor in good health. Some clones in this sample may be carry-over from other donors' samples. The CDR3 reads as follows: CASSPAGARYEQYF. The DNA reads as follows: TGTGCCAGCTCACCAGCGGGGGCCAGATACGAGCAGTACTTC.